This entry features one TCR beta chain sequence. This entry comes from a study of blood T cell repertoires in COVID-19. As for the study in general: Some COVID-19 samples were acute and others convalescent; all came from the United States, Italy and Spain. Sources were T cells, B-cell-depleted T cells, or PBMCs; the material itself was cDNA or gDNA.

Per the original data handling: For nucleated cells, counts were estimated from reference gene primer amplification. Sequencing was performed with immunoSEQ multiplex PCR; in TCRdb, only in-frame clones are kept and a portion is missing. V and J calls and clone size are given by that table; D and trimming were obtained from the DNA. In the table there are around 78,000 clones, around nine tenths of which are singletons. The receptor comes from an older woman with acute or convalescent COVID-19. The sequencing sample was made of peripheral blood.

CDR3 residues: CASSMKGQVWRETQYF. CDR3 DNA: TGTGCCAGCAGTATGAAGGGACAGGTTTGGCGAGAGACCCAGTACTTC. The rearrangement links TRBV5-4 to TRBJ2-5; the match to TRBD1 covers 8 bases. In germline, CDR1 is SGHNT, CDR2 YYREEE (reference sequence). With 5 bases clipped from V and 4 bases from J, the junction kept 13 bases outside the gene matches. The CDR3 loop spans 16 amino acids.